This TCR beta chain is drawn from a study of blood T cell repertoires in COVID-19. Study overall: Sources were T cells, B-cell-depleted T cells, or PBMCs; the material itself was cDNA or gDNA.

CDR1 and CDR2 from the germline V gene are SGHKS and YYEKEE (reference sequence). The V end lost 2 bases, the J end lost 3 bases, and 11 bases lay between the germline ends. The CDR3 has 14 amino acids. TCRdb's table, derived via immunoSEQ multiplex PCR, lists solely in-frame clones and lacks some. The table includes about 130,000 clones, 70% to 90% detected once. The chain combines TRBV5-5 with TRBJ1-1, with D possibly TRBD1 on 5 matching bases. The sequence derives from a man aged 50 or older with acute or convalescent COVID-19. Sequenced: peripheral blood. The CDR3 spells CASSLVAGYTEAFF. In DNA form, the CDR3 reads TGTGCCAGCAGCTTAGTGGCAGGGTACACTGAAGCTTTCTTT.